This T cell receptor (beta chain) was found in a study of T-cell reconstitution after alpha-beta-depleted transplantation in children. Unique molecular identifiers were used to barcode this TCRbeta library. TCRdb ran MiXCR on the PCR reads and lists one entry per CDR3 protein. The repertoire holds roughly 340,000 distinct CDR3 sequences, with under 20% as singletons. Points from the study as a whole: Some patients' high day-60 TCRbeta diversity was attributed to recipient cells surviving conditioning. Several hundred expanded graft clones reportedly supplied alpha-beta T cells about two months after transplant.

This clonotype has ten or more counts. As yet, its antigen is unknown. The sequence derives from a male patient between 2 and 10 years old who had a stem cell transplant for acute lymphoblastic leukemia, so the T cells may come from the graft donor. Sequencing was performed on PBMCs, mostly from graft donor cells, taken 360 days after TCRalphabeta/CD19-depleted stem cell transplant.

CDR3 sequence (DNA): TGTGCCAGCAGCTTAAAGGGAGGGGAGACCCAGTACTTC. Encoded protein: CASSLKGGETQYF. The V and J genes are TRBV7-9 and TRBJ2-5, with TRBD2 identical over 7 bases. This CDR3 has 13 amino acids. After removal of 2 bases from V and 5 bases from J, the junction contained 2 bases not matched to a gene. The germline V gene has CDR1 SEHNR and CDR2 FQNEAQ (reference sequence).